Below, one T cell receptor beta chain is given with its context. There is no known antigen for this receptor. Base qualities are not provided; no much larger clone lies one nucleotide away. V loses 0 bases of germline sequence and J loses 8 bases, and the interval between the two ends is 15 bases. From the germline V gene, CDR1 is SGHRS and CDR2 is YFSETQ. CDR3 length: 15 amino acids, cysteine to phenylalanine. Only the CDR3 part of the read is kept: 45 bases, read in frame from the first base. Collaborating institutions collected whole blood in K2EDTA tubes following their own protocols. For TCRbeta analysis, collaborators shipped samples in one of three forms: frozen whole blood, isolated PBMCs, or DNA extracted from either of those sample types. The data are from a study of blood T cell repertoires in COVID-19 (dated by TCRdb to the early 2020s). In terms of the full investigation: Samples from collaborators originated in the United States, Italy and Spain and spanned both the acute and convalescent phases of COVID-19. A freely available public database, intended as a resource for researchers studying the immune response to SARS-CoV-2, is where the repertoires were released. Where available, HLA class I and class II types were obtained from metadata supplied by the sample provider rather than from assay-based typing. The samples were drawn from the first 160 participants of the ongoing ImmuneRACE study and from 1,254 subjects provided by 6 global collaborators. Subjects who had been exposed to COVID-19, were actively infected with it, or had recovered from it provided the deeply sampled blood TCRbeta repertoires that made up the dataset. The prospective study material was composed of cDNA or gDNA derived from T cells, B-cell-depleted T cells, or PBMCs. The sample metadata nearly always contained a de-identified subject ID, COVID-19 status, age in years and sex.

What the work shows at the level of the full study, not this receptor alone: The quantity of clinical and demographic metadata differed by source and by participant and was supplied without curation.

TCRbeta CDR3 regions were amplified from genomic DNA by means of the immunoSEQ Assay, a bias-controlled multiplex PCR. The source study handled its data this way. The number of nucleated cells in each sample was estimated from the amplification of reference gene primers within the assay. To quantify the absolute abundance of each unique TCRbeta CDR3 rearrangement, sequence reads were collapsed and filtered. For each sample, productive Simpson clonality was calculated as the square root of Simpson's diversity index across productive rearrangements. What TCRdb holds here is the immuneACCESS table cut down to in-frame rearrangements. Part of the clones is not present; checked against another copy, under half of the missing clones reflect an unresolved V gene, and the others are unexplained. That table gives V, J and clone size, and the DNA gave D and trimming. In this sample the table shows some 150,000 clones, around 84% of which occur a single time. About 8% of the sample goes to the ten largest clones.

This TCR was recovered from a woman aged 55-69 years with acute or convalescent COVID-19. The sequencing input was peripheral blood. The sequence joins TRBV5-1 to TRBJ2-1, and TRBD1 may be the D gene, going by 6 matching bases. In nucleotides, the sequence is TGCGCCAGCAGCTTGGCAGGGGCAAGGAGTGATGAGCAGTTCTTC. It is translated as CASSLAGARSDEQFF.